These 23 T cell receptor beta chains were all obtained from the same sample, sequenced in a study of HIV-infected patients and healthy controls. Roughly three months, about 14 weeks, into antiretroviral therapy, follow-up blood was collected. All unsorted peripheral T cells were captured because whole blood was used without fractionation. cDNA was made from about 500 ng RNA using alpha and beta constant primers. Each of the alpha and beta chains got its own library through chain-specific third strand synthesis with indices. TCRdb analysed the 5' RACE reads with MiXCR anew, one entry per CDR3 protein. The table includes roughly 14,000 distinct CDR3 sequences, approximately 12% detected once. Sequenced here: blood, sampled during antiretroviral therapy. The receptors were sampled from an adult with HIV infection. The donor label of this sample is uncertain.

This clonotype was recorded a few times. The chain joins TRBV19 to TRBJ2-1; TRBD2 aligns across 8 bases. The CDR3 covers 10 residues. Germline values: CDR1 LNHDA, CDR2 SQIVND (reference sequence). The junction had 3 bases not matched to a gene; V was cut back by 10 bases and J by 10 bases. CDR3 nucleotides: TGTGCCACCGGGGGGGGAGAGCAGTTCTTC. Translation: CATGGGEQFF. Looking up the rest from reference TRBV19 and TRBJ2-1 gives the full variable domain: DGGITQSPKYLFRKEGQNVTLSCEQNLNHDAMYWYRQDPGQGLRLIYYSQIVNDFQKGDIAEGYSVSREKKESFPLTVTSAQKNPTAFYLCATGGGEQFFGPGTRLTVL.

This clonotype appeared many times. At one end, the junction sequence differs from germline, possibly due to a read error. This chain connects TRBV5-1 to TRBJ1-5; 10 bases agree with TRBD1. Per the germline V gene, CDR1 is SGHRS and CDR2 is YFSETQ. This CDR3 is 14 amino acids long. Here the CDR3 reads CASSPGQGNQPQHF. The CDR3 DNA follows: TGTGCCAGCAGCCCGGGACAGGGGAATCAGCCCCAGCATTTT.

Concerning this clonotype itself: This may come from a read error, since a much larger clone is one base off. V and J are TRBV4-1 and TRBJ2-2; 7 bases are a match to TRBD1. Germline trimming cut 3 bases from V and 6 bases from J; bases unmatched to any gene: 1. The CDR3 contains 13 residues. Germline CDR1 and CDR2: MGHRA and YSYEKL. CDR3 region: CASSQQGAGELFF. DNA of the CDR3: TGCGCCAGCAGCCAGCAGGGGGCCGGGGAGCTGTTTTTT.

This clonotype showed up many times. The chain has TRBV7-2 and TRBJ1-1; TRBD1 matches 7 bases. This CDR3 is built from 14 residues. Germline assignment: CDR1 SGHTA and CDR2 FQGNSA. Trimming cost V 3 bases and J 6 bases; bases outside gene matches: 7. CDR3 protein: CASSFDRVGAEAFF. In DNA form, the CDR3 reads TGTGCCAGCAGCTTCGACAGGGTGGGTGCTGAAGCTTTCTTT.

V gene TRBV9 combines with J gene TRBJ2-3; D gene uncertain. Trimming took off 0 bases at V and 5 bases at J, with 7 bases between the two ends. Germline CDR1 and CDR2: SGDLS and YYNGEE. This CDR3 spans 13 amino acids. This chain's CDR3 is CASSVGDIDTQYF. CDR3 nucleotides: TGTGCCAGCAGCGTAGGCGATATAGATACGCAGTATTTT. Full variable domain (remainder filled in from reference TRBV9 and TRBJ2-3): DSGVTQTPKHLITATGQRVTLRCSPRSGDLSVYWYQQSLDQGLQFLIQYYNGEERAKGNILERFSAQQFPDLHSELNLSSLELGDSALYFCASSVGDIDTQYFGPGTRLTVL.

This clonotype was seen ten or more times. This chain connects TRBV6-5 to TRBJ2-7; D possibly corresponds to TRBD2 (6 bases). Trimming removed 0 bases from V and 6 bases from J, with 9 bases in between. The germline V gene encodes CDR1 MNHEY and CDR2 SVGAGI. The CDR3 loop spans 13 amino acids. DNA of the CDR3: TGTGCCAGCAGTTACTCCCGGGGAGGCGAGCAGTACTTC. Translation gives CASSYSRGGEQYF.

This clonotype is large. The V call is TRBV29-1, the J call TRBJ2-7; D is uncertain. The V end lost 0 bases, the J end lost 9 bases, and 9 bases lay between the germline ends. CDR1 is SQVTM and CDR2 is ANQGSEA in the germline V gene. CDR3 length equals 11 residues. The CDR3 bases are TGCAGCGTTGAAGAAGGGTTGGGGCAGTACTTC. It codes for CSVEEGLGQYF.

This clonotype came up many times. CDR3 in amino acids: CASLNRGETQYF. Written as DNA, the CDR3 is TGTGCCAGCCTAAACAGGGGAGAGACCCAGTACTTC. V gene TRBV28 combines with J gene TRBJ2-5, with 7 bases matching TRBD1. This CDR3 has 12 amino acids. V lost 8 bases and J lost 4; bases outside the gene matches: 4. CDR1 is MDHEN and CDR2 is SYDVKM in the germline V gene.

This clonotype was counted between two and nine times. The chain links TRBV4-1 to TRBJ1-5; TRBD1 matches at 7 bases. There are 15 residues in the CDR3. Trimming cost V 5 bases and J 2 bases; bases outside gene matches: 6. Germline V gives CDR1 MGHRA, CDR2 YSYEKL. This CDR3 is CASSDGTEGNQPQHF. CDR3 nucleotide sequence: TGCGCCAGCAGCGATGGGACAGAGGGCAATCAGCCCCAGCATTTT.

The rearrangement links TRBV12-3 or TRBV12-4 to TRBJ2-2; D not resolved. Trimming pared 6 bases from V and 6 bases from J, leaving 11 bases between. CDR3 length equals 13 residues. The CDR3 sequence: CASSGTGPGELFF. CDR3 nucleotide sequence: TGTGCCAGCAGCGGTACGGGTCCCGGGGAGCTGTTTTTT.

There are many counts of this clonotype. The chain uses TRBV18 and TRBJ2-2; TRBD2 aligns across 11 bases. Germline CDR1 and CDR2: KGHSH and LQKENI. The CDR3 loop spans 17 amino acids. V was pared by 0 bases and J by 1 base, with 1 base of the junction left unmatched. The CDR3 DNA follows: TGTGCCAGCTCACCACCTGGGACTAGCGGGAACACCGGGGAGCTGTTTTTT. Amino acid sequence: CASSPPGTSGNTGELFF.

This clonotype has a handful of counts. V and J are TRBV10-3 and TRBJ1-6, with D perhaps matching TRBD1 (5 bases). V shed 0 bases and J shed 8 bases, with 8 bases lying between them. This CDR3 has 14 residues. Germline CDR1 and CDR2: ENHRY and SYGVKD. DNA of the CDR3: TGTGCCATCAGTGAGTCGCAGGGTTATTCACCCCTCCACTTT. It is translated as CAISESQGYSPLHF.

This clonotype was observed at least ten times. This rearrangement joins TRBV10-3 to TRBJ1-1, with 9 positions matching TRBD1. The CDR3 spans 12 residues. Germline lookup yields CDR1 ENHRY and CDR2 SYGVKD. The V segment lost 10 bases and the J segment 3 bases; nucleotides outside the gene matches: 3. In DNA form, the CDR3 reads TGTGCCACCAGGACAGGGGACACTGAAGCTTTCTTT. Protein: CATRTGDTEAFF.

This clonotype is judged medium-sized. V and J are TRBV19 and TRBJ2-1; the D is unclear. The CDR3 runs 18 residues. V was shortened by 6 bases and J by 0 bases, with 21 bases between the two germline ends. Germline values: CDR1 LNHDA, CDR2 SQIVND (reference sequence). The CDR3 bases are TGTGCCAGTAGACCCCGTCCCGGAACAGAATTCTCCTACAATGAGCAGTTCTTC. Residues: CASRPRPGTEFSYNEQFF.

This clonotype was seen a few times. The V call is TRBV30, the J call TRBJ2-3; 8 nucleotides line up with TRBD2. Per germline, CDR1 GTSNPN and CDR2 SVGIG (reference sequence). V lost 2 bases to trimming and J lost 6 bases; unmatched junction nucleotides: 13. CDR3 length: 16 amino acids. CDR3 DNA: TGTGCCTGGAGTCCGGGACGGGCCGGGAGGGCCGATACGCAGTATTTT. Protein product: CAWSPGRAGRADTQYF.

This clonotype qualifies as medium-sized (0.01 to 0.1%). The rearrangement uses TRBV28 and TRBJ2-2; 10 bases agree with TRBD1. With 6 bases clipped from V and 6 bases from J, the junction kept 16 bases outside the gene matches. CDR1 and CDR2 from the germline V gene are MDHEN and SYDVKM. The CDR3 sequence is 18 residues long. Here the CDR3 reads CASSSFDRGRIGSGELFF. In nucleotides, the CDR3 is TGTGCCAGCAGCTCATTTGACAGGGGGCGGATCGGGTCCGGGGAGCTGTTTTTT.

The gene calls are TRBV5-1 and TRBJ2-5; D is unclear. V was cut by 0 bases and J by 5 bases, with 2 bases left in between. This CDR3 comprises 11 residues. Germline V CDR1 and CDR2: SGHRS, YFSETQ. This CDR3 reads CASSLVETQYF. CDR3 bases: TGCGCCAGCAGCTTGGTCGAGACCCAGTACTTC.

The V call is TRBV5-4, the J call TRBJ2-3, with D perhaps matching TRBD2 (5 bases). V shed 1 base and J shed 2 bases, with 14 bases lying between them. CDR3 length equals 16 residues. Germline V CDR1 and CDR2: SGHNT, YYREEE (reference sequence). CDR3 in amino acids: CASSLWASTPTDTQYF. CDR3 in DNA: TGTGCCAGCAGCTTGTGGGCTAGCACACCCACAGATACGCAGTATTTT.

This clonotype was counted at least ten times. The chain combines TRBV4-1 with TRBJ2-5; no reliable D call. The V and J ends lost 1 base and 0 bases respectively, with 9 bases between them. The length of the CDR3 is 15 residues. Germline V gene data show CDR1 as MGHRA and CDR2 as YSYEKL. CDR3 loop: CASSQGLAYQETQYF. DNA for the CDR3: TGCGCCAGCAGCCAAGGTCTGGCATACCAAGAGACCCAGTACTTC.

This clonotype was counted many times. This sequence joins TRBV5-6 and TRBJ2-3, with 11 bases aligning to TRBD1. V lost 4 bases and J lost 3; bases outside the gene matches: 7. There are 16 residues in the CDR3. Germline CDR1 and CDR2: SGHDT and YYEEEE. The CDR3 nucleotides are TGTGCCAGCAGCGTAGGACAGGGGGCCTGGACAGATACGCAGTATTTT. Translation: CASSVGQGAWTDTQYF.

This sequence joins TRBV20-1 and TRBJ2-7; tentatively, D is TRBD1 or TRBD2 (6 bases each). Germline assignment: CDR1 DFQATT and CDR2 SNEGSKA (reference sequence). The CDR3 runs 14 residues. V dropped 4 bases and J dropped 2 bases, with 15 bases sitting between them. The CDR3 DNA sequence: TGCAGTGCTACCTGGGGGCGGGGAGCCTACGAGCAGTACTTC. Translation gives CSATWGRGAYEQYF.

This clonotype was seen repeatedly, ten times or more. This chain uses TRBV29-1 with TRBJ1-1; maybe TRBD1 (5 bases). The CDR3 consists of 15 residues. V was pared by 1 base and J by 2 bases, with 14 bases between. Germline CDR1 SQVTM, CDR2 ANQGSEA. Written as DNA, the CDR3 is TGCAGCGTTGAAGGTAATGGGGGTGCCAACACTGAAGCTTTCTTT. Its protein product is CSVEGNGGANTEAFF. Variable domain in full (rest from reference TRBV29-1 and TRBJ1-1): SAVISQKPSRDICQRGTSLTIQCQVDSQVTMMFWYRQQPGQSLTLIATANQGSEATYESGFVIDKFPISRPNLTFSTLTVSNMSPEDSSIYLCSVEGNGGANTEAFFGQGTRLTVV.

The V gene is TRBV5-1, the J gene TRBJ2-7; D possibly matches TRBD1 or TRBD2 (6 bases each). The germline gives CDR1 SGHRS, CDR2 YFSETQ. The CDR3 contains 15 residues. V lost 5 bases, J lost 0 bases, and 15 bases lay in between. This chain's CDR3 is CASRSGGDISYEQYF. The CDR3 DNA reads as TGCGCCAGCAGGTCCGGGGGCGACATCTCCTACGAGCAGTACTTC. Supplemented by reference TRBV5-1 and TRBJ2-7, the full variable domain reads KAGVTQTPRYLIKTRGQQVTLSCSPISGHRSVSWYQQTPGQGLQFLFEYFSETQRNKGNFPGRFSGRQFSNSRSEMNVSTLELGDSALYLCASRSGGDISYEQYFGPGTRLTVT.